The rows below give T cell receptor beta chains drawn from one sample of a study of blood T cells in healthy people across ages. TCRdb itself ran the 5' RACE reads through MiXCR, one entry per CDR3 protein. The sample includes about 800,000 distinct CDR3 sequences, about 25% of them seen just once. These records were also assigned to another study, of T cells of mothers and their children.

Sequencing was done on a sample of blood. The source is a boy aged 5-17 years in good health. Both conserved end residues are part of each CDR3. Fields, in order: V gene, J gene, D gene, clone size, CDR3 DNA, CDR3 protein. D genes are given only for firm matches. Only part of the rows carry a size: once, few, many, or a class if the clone is expanded.

TRBV5-1	TRBJ2-3	NA	many	TGCGCCAGCAGCCCCGGGACGGGACGAGATACGCAGTATTTT	CASSPGTGRDTQYF
TRBV6-6	TRBJ2-3	TRBD1	NA	TGTGCCAGCAGTTACCCTCCGGGACAGGGGATCCCCACGCAGTATTTT	CASSYPPGQGIPTQYF
TRBV7-9	TRBJ1-4	TRBD1	NA	TGTGCTAGCAGCTTAATCGAAGCACAGGGGCGGCTGTTTTTT	CASSLIEAQGRLFF
TRBV29-1	TRBJ2-7	NA	NA	TGCAGCGTTTCGTTAGTAAGGGGTTTACACGAGCAGTACTTC	CSVSLVRGLHEQYF
TRBV7-2	TRBJ2-1	NA	NA	TGTGCCAGCAGCTCGAGAACGGGGCTTTACAATGAGCAGTTCTTC	CASSSRTGLYNEQFF
TRBV27	TRBJ1-4	NA	NA	TGTGCCAGCAGCCCTCCAGGGATCCAGCCCAAACTGTTTTTT	CASSPPGIQPKLFF
TRBV6-5	TRBJ2-5	NA	many	TGTGCCAGCAGCCCTGACAGAGAGACCCAGTACTTC	CASSPDRETQYF
TRBV6-2/TRBV6-3	TRBJ2-7	TRBD1	few	TGTGCCAGCAGTTACCCGCACCTCGGACAGGGAGATCCCTACGAGCAGTACTTC	CASSYPHLGQGDPYEQYF
TRBV4-1	TRBJ1-2	NA	few	TGCGCCAGCAGCCAAGACAGGCTAGTGGGCTACACCTTC	CASSQDRLVGYTF
TRBV29-1	TRBJ1-1	NA	NA	TGCAGCGTTGTGGCCATAATGAACACTGAAGCTTTCTTT	CSVVAIMNTEAFF
TRBV7-7	TRBJ1-4	NA	NA	TGTGCTAGCAGCCTTCAAAGTGGGGCCGAAAAACTGTTTTTT	CASSLQSGAEKLFF
TRBV4-2	TRBJ1-2	TRBD1	NA	TGTGCCAGCAGCCAAGGCTGGACAGGGACCAACTATGGCTACACCTTC	CASSQGWTGTNYGYTF
TRBV7-9	TRBJ2-5	NA	many	TGTGCCAGCAGCCCCATGGGGGGAGGAGAGACCCAGTACTTC	CASSPMGGGETQYF
TRBV7-2	TRBJ2-7	TRBD2	NA	TGTGCCCGAGAACTAGCGGGGTCCTACGAGCAGTACTTC	CARELAGSYEQYF
TRBV29-1	TRBJ2-1	TRBD2	NA	TGCAGCGTTGAACCTAGCGGGGGGTACAATGAGCAGTTCTTC	CSVEPSGGYNEQFF
TRBV4-3	TRBJ2-7	NA	few	TGCGCCAGCAGCCAAGATCGGTGGGGGAAGGCGGTCGAGCAGTACTTC	CASSQDRWGKAVEQYF
TRBV27	TRBJ1-4	TRBD1	NA	TGTGCCAGCAGTGGATGGGACAGGGGGCATGTGGGTGAAAAACTGTTTTTT	CASSGWDRGHVGEKLFF
TRBV15	TRBJ2-3	TRBD2	once	TGTGCCACCAGCAGAGATTTGCGGGAGGGCCTCGGTACGCAGTATTTT	CATSRDLREGLGTQYF
TRBV10-3	TRBJ1-1	TRBD1	NA	TGTGCCAGCGGACAGGCGGAGAACACTGAAGCTTTCTTT	CASGQAENTEAFF
TRBV4-1	TRBJ1-2	NA	NA	TGCGCCAGCAGCCAAGATGGCAGGGTCTGGGATGGCTACACCTTC	CASSQDGRVWDGYTF
TRBV6-2/TRBV6-3	TRBJ2-7	NA	few	TGTGCCAGCAGCGCCGGACACGCCAAGTCCTACGAGCAGTACTTC	CASSAGHAKSYEQYF
TRBV18	TRBJ1-4	TRBD1	NA	TGTGCCAGCTCACCAGGGAGGGGGCTTCGGGAAAAACTGTTTTTT	CASSPGRGLREKLFF
TRBV4-1	TRBJ2-1	NA	NA	TGCGCCAGCTCCCCGGGGGACTCCCCCAATGAGCAGTTCTTC	CASSPGDSPNEQFF
TRBV28	TRBJ2-7	NA	NA	TGTGCCAGCAGTCCATCTGCCGAAGAAGAGCAGTACTTC	CASSPSAEEEQYF
TRBV6-6	TRBJ2-1	NA	few	TGTGCCAGCAGTTACGTACAGGGGGGGTACAATGAGCAGTTCTTC	CASSYVQGGYNEQFF
TRBV15	TRBJ2-5	NA	NA	TGTGCCACCAGCAGGAAGGGGGGTTCAGAGACCCAGTACTTC	CATSRKGGSETQYF
TRBV20-1	TRBJ2-7	NA	NA	TGCAGTGCTCCAAGATCCGGGCTAGGCCCCCTCGAGCAGTACTTC	CSAPRSGLGPLEQYF
TRBV6-2/TRBV6-3	TRBJ2-1	TRBD1	NA	TGTGCCAGCATCAAGGGACAGGGCCCTTACAATGAGCAGTTCTTC	CASIKGQGPYNEQFF
TRBV3-1	TRBJ2-7	NA	NA	TGTGCCAGCAGCCAAGATCACATCGCCTACGAGCAGTACTTC	CASSQDHIAYEQYF
TRBV4-3	TRBJ2-5	NA	few	TGCGCCAGCAGCCAAGATAGGGCTCCGGGGGAGACCCAGTACTTC	CASSQDRAPGETQYF
TRBV3-1	TRBJ2-1	TRBD2	NA	TGTGCCAGCAGCCAGAGGTCTAGCGGGAGGCGGTGGCGATCCTACAATGAGCAGTTCTTC	CASSQRSSGRRWRSYNEQFF
TRBV10-3	TRBJ1-1	NA	few	TGTGCCATCAGTGACAGGGGTCGGGTGAACACTGAAGCTTTCTTT	CAISDRGRVNTEAFF
TRBV20-1	TRBJ2-1	NA	NA	TGCAGTGCGCGGAGGGGCGCTGAGCAGTTCTTC	CSARRGAEQFF
TRBV5-1	TRBJ1-6	NA	NA	TGCGCCAGCAGCTTGGAGAATTCACCCCTCCACTTT	CASSLENSPLHF
TRBV7-3	TRBJ2-3	TRBD2	few	TGTGCCAGCAGCACCCCAGCGGGGGGGCCAGATACGCAGTATTTT	CASSTPAGGPDTQYF
TRBV7-9	TRBJ2-5	NA	NA	TGTGCCAGCAGCCCACCTAGTCGAGAGACCCAGTACTTC	CASSPPSRETQYF
TRBV18	TRBJ1-4	NA	NA	TGTGCCAGCTCGGTACAGGCGATTAATGAAAAACTGTTTTTT	CASSVQAINEKLFF
TRBV7-9	TRBJ2-5	TRBD2	NA	TGTTCCAGCAGCCGGGGACTAGCGGGACAAGAGACCCAGTACTTC	CSSSRGLAGQETQYF
TRBV29-1	TRBJ2-3	NA	NA	TGCAGCGTTCTCCCTACCACGGATACGCAGTATTTT	CSVLPTTDTQYF
TRBV11-1	TRBJ2-1	NA	NA	TGTGCCAGCAGCCAAGGTCCGGTACATGAGCAGTTCTTC	CASSQGPVHEQFF
TRBV7-9	TRBJ2-3	TRBD2	NA	TGTGCCAGCAGCCCCGGGACTAGCGGGCGGTGGGCCACGGATACGCAGTATTTT	CASSPGTSGRWATDTQYF
TRBV20-1	TRBJ1-1	TRBD1	NA	TGCAGTGCTAGGGCAGGGGGTCGGAGCACTGAAGCTTTCTTT	CSARAGGRSTEAFF
TRBV29-1	TRBJ2-4	NA	NA	TGCAGCGTCCTGGACCATGCCAAAAACATTCAGTACTTC	CSVLDHAKNIQYF